The 15 T cell receptor beta chains in this list originate from one sample, sequenced in a study of cytomegalovirus exposure and HLA in healthy donors. Use of 60 Vbeta and 13 Jbeta primers characterized the PCR. Clones were sequenced by immunoSEQ multiplex PCR, and TCRdb holds only the in-frame ones, with some missing. This table holds about 160,000 clones, 82% found once. Sequenced material: PBMCs. These receptor sequences come from a girl aged 10-17 years in good health and CMV-seropositive.

This clone was seen just once. V gene TRBV5-4 combines with J gene TRBJ2-2; TRBD2 might be the D (6 bases). V was cut by 0 bases and J by 6 bases, with 6 bases left in between. This CDR3 region has 13 residues. Germline CDR1 is SGHNT and CDR2 is YYREEE (reference sequence). The CDR3 here is CASSLGGAGELFF. The DNA of the CDR3 is TGTGCCAGCAGCTTGGGGGGGGCCGGGGAGCTGTTTTTT.

CDR3 nucleotides: TGTGCCAGCAGCGTAGCTCTCCAGGGGGCTGGAAACACCATATATTTT. It specifies CASSVALQGAGNTIYF. The rearrangement links TRBV9 to TRBJ1-3; 7 bases map to TRBD1. The CDR3 spans 16 residues. Germline-derived CDR1 and CDR2 are SGDLS and YYNGEE. With 0 bases clipped from V and 2 bases from J, the junction kept 5 bases outside the gene matches.

The rearrangement joins TRBV4-1 to TRBJ1-1; 8 nucleotides align to TRBD1. This CDR3 comprises 16 residues. Germline CDR1 MGHRA, CDR2 YSYEKL. Trimming removed 1 base from V and 2 bases from J; junction bases left unmatched: 6. DNA for the CDR3: TGCGCCAGCAGCCAAGGGACAGGGAGACTAAACACTGAAGCTTTCTTT. Its protein is CASSQGTGRLNTEAFF.

CDR3 bases: TGTGCCAGCAGCTTAATCGGGACTGGCGATGAGCAGTTCTTC. Encoded protein: CASSLIGTGDEQFF. The chain recombines TRBV7-3 with TRBJ2-1; D may be TRBD2 (6 bases). The CDR3 has 14 amino acids. Deletions cut 1 base from V and 8 bases from J, with 12 bases between. Per the germline V gene, CDR1 is SGHTA and CDR2 is FQGTGA.

This clone has just a few counts. The V call is TRBV27, the J call TRBJ2-1; D remains ambiguous. Trimming took off 6 bases at V and 4 bases at J, with 13 bases between the two ends. From germline, CDR1 is MNHEY and CDR2 SMNVEV (reference sequence). CDR3 length: 14 amino acids. DNA of the CDR3: TGTGCCAGCAGCCCCCTAATCCCGTACAATGAGCAGTTCTTC. Translation: CASSPLIPYNEQFF.

The chain is built from TRBV19 and TRBJ1-5; tentative D call: TRBD1 (6 bases). V lost 5 bases to trimming and J lost 6 bases, with 17 bases between them. This CDR3 region has 15 residues. CDR1 LNHDA and CDR2 SQIVND come from the germline V gene (reference sequence). The CDR3 nucleotides read TGTGCCAGTAGTTTCGGGACAATTTTTGGTCAGCCCCAGCATTTT. As protein: CASSFGTIFGQPQHF.

This chain joins TRBV15 and TRBJ2-3, with 8 bases fitting TRBD2. Trimming at V came to 0 bases and at J to 2 bases, leaving 7 bases not matched to a gene. The CDR3 totals 17 residues. Germline V gene data show CDR1 as LNHNV and CDR2 as YYDKDF (reference sequence). CDR3 loop: CATSRDKRRGATDTQYF. DNA for the CDR3: TGTGCCACCAGCAGAGATAAACGGCGGGGGGCCACAGATACGCAGTATTTT.

The rearrangement links TRBV6-6 to TRBJ2-2; 10 positions agree with TRBD2. Trimming removed 6 bases from V and 1 base from J; junction bases left unmatched: 2. Germline-derived CDR1 and CDR2 are MNHNY and SVGAGI (reference sequence). The CDR3 has 15 residues. In nucleotides, the CDR3 is TGTGCCAGCAGATCTAGCGGGGGGAACACCGGGGAGCTGTTTTTT. It specifies CASRSSGGNTGELFF.

This clone was detected only a few times. The chain couples TRBV5-1 to TRBJ2-1; tentatively, D is TRBD2 (5 bases). The V gene lost 0 bases and the J gene lost 4 bases, with 14 bases spanning the gap. Germline loops: CDR1 SGHRS, CDR2 YFSETQ. CDR3 size: 16 residues. In DNA, the CDR3 is TGCGCCAGCAGCTTGGAAGTAGGAGGATCGTACAATGAGCAGTTCTTC. Residues: CASSLEVGGSYNEQFF.

V gene TRBV5-5 combines with J gene TRBJ2-7; 9 bases are shared with TRBD2. J lost 0 bases, V lost 4 bases, and 2 bases had no gene match. There are 14 residues in the CDR3. The germline CDR1 and CDR2 sequences are SGHKS and YYEKEE (reference sequence). The CDR3 protein is CASSRTSDSYEQYF. DNA for the CDR3: TGTGCCAGCAGCCGGACTAGCGACTCCTACGAGCAGTACTTC.

This clone was detected only a few times. The junction departs from germline at one end; a sequencing error may be responsible. The V and J genes are TRBV7-2 and TRBJ2-7, with 12 bases aligning to TRBD2. The CDR3 is made up of 13 amino acids. Germline lookup yields CDR1 SGHTA and CDR2 FQGNSA. CDR3 region: CASSFTSGGSQDF. The DNA of the CDR3 is TGTGCCAGCAGCTTTACTAGCGGGGGGAGTCAGGACTTC.

The rearrangement joins TRBV4-2 to TRBJ2-6; TRBD1 matches 8 bases. CDR1 is LGHNA, CDR2 YNFKEQ, per germline. Trimming took 1 base from V and 2 from J; bases not matched to a gene: 1. This CDR3 is built from 16 residues. CDR3 protein: CASSQVDRAGANVLTF. The CDR3 DNA sequence: TGTGCCAGCAGCCAAGTGGACAGGGCTGGGGCCAACGTCCTGACTTTC.

The chain recombines TRBV5-4 with TRBJ2-3; D remains ambiguous. This CDR3 is built from 14 residues. V was clipped by 4 bases and J by 0 bases, with 9 bases between them. The germline V gene encodes CDR1 SGHNT and CDR2 YYREEE (reference sequence). The CDR3 loop reads CASSIPGSTDTQYF. In nucleotides, the CDR3 is TGTGCCAGCAGCATACCCGGTAGCACAGATACGCAGTATTTT.

The chain couples TRBV2 to TRBJ2-5, with 9 bases fitting TRBD2. This CDR3 is built from 16 residues. V trimming: 4 bases; J trimming: 4 bases; junction bases outside the gene matches: 10. The germline V gene has CDR1 SNHLY and CDR2 FYNNEI. The CDR3 DNA sequence: TGTGCCAGCAGTGTAGGCGGGAGGGCCGTGGGAGAGACCCAGTACTTC. Its protein product is CASSVGGRAVGETQYF.

This clone was counted a single time. This chain joins TRBV4-2 and TRBJ2-7; tentatively, D is TRBD1 (5 bases). Germline CDR1 and CDR2: LGHNA and YNFKEQ. Trimming took off 1 base at V and 6 bases at J, with 10 bases between the two ends. This CDR3 spans 13 amino acids. This CDR3 reads CASSQVRGGEQYF. The CDR3 bases are TGTGCCAGCAGCCAAGTTAGGGGTGGCGAGCAGTACTTC.